The clone carrying this T cell receptor (beta chain) was seen only a few times. This sample stems from a study of T cell repertoires in cytomegalovirus infection. In TCRdb, the reads were re-called with MiXCR into one record per CDR3 protein. In the table there are approximately 180,000 distinct CDR3 sequences, roughly 9.8% of which are singletons. The CDR3 sequence is 14 residues long. The V end lost 3 bases, the J end lost 5 bases, and 16 bases lay between the germline ends. Germline lookup yields CDR1 DFQATT and CDR2 SNEGSKA (reference sequence). The material sequenced was PBMCs. The gene calls are TRBV20-1 and TRBJ1-1; perhaps TRBD1 as D (6 bases). This sequence was found in a human donor in good health (CMV status not recorded). Some clones in this sample may be carry-over from other donors' samples. This CDR3 is CSARIGGGGTEAFF. The CDR3, as DNA: TGCAGTGCTAGGATCGGAGGGGGAGGGACTGAAGCTTTCTTT.